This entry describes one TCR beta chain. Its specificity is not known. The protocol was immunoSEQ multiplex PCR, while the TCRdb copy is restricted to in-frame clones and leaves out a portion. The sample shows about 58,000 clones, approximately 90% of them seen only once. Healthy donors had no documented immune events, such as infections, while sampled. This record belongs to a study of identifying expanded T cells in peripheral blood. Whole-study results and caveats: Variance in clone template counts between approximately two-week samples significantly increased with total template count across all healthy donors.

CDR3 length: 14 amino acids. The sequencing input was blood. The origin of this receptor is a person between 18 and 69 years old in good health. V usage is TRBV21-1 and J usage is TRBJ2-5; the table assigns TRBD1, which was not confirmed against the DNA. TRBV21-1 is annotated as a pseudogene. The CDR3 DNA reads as TGTGCCAGCAGCAAAGTTTGGGGGCGAGAGACCCAGTACTTC. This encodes CASSKVWGRETQYF.